Shown below are 9 T cell receptor beta chains from a single sample sequenced in a study of shared clonotypes between healthy human individuals. Only in-frame clones appear in the TCRdb table, and some are missing; sequencing was by immunoSEQ multiplex PCR. Counted here are more than 1.2 million clones, roughly 98.5% occurring once; the ten biggest clones make up approximately 0.4%. Sequencing was done on a sample of naive CD4+ T cells sorted from blood. This sample's subset: CD45RA+ positively selected. All receptors come from a man under 40 in good health.

The chain couples TRBV7-9 to TRBJ1-3; D is undetermined. The CDR3 sequence is 12 residues long. Germline V gene data show CDR1 as SEHNR and CDR2 as FQNEAQ (reference sequence). Trimming cost V 8 bases and J 3 bases, with 8 bases left between them. CDR3 in DNA: TGTGCCAGCTCCCTATTTGGAAACACCATATATTTT. It encodes CASSLFGNTIYF.

The J gene is TRBJ2-1, the V gene TRBV6-1, with D uncertain. The CDR3 spans 16 residues. CDR1 is MNHNS and CDR2 is SASEGT in the germline V gene. Trimming removed 2 bases from V and 2 bases from J, with 13 bases in between. CDR3: CASSEWASGTYNEQFF. The CDR3 DNA reads TGTGCCAGCAGTGAATGGGCCTCCGGCACCTACAATGAGCAGTTCTTC.

Of note for this clone: The same CDR3 also results from other DNA sequences found in this sample. V gene TRBV2 combines with J gene TRBJ2-1, with D perhaps matching TRBD1 (5 bases). This CDR3 has 13 residues. V lost 3 bases and J 3 bases, leaving 6 bases between the germline ends. Germline V lookup: CDR1 SNHLY, CDR2 FYNNEI. CDR3 loop: CASSDQGYNEQFF. The CDR3 DNA reads as TGTGCCAGCAGTGATCAGGGCTACAATGAGCAGTTCTTC.

This chain connects TRBV5-5 to TRBJ2-2; weak D call: TRBD1 (6 bases). The CDR3 is 14 residues long. Trimming stripped 4 bases from V and 4 bases from J, with 11 bases between. The germline V gene has CDR1 SGHKS and CDR2 YYEKEE (reference sequence). The CDR3 DNA reads as TGTGCCAGCAGCCAGACAGGAGTCACCGGGGAGCTGTTTTTT. This translates into CASSQTGVTGELFF.

The V gene is TRBV18, the J gene TRBJ2-3; D is unclear. Germline V lookup: CDR1 KGHSH, CDR2 LQKENI. CDR3 length: 13 residues. Trimming left V 6 bases short and J 13 bases short, with 20 bases between. The CDR3 nucleotides are TGTGCCAGCTCTATACTGGAGCGTGATCGGGAGTATTTT. Protein: CASSILERDREYF. The complete variable domain, with remaining parts taken from reference TRBV18 and TRBJ2-3, reads NAGVMQNPRHLVRRRGQEARLRCSPMKGHSHVYWYRQLPEEGLKFMVYLQKENIIDESGMPKERFSAEFPKEGPSILRIQQVVRGDSAAYFCASSILERDREYFGPGTRLTVL.

The rearrangement links TRBV6-1 to TRBJ1-2; the D is unclear. From germline, CDR1 is MNHNS and CDR2 SASEGT. There are 15 residues in the CDR3. Trimming pared 1 base from V and 5 bases from J, leaving 14 bases between. The CDR3 DNA follows: TGTGCCAGCAGTGAAGTAGACGGGGTATGGTATGGCTACACCTTC. Amino acids: CASSEVDGVWYGYTF.

V is TRBV18 and J is TRBJ1-4, with 8 bases lining up with TRBD1. Germline lookup yields CDR1 KGHSH and CDR2 LQKENI. This CDR3 comprises 13 residues. The J segment lost 5 bases and the V segment lost 6 bases, leaving 2 bases of the junction unmatched. The CDR3 spells CASSRTGNEKLFF. The CDR3, as DNA: TGTGCCAGCTCTAGGACAGGGAATGAAAAACTGTTTTTT.

J is TRBJ2-3 and V is TRBV15; 12 bases are shared with TRBD2. Germline V gene sequence: CDR1 LNHNV, CDR2 YYDKDF (reference sequence). There are 18 residues in the CDR3. V lost 3 bases, J lost 2 bases, and 9 bases stayed unmatched. Written as DNA, the CDR3 is TGTGCCACCAGCAGTTTTGGAAGGACTAGCGGGAACACAGATACGCAGTATTTT. It translates to CATSSFGRTSGNTDTQYF.

About this clone itself: Other nucleotide sequences in the sample specify the same CDR3. The chain carries TRBV28 and TRBJ1-3, with D possibly TRBD1 on 5 matching bases. Germline assignment: CDR1 MDHEN and CDR2 SYDVKM. The CDR3 contains 15 residues. With 3 bases removed from V and 2 bases from J, the gap between germline ends came to 11 bases. The DNA for the CDR3 is TGTGCCAGCAGTTTGGTGGGCAGGGCTGGAAACACCATATATTTT. Translation: CASSLVGRAGNTIYF.